The 19 T cell receptor beta chains in this list originate from one sample, sequenced in a study of blood T cell repertoires in COVID-19. Measured with immunoSEQ multiplex PCR; TCRdb has only the in-frame clones, and not every one. The table includes fewer than 350,000 clones, approximately 91% detected once. Material: PBMCs or T cells enriched from blood (not recorded which). Receptors originate from a woman aged 40 to 49 who had recovered from COVID-19.

This clone was recorded only once. The chain couples TRBV5-1 to TRBJ1-6, with D unresolved. Looked up from germline, CDR1 is SGHRS and CDR2 is YFSETQ. CDR3 length: 15 residues. V was cut by 4 bases and J by 2 bases, with 10 bases left in between. CDR3 in DNA: TGCGCCAGCAGCGACCGGAGGACCTATAATTCACCCCTCCACTTT. Its translation is CASSDRRTYNSPLHF. Using reference TRBV5-1 and TRBJ1-6 for the parts outside the CDR3, the full variable domain is KAGVTQTPRYLIKTRGQQVTLSCSPISGHRSVSWYQQTPGQGLQFLFEYFSETQRNKGNFPGRFSGRQFSNSRSEMNVSTLELGDSALYLCASSDRRTYNSPLHFGNGTRLTVT.

V and J are TRBV28 and TRBJ2-7, with D possibly being TRBD2 (5 bases). CDR3 size: 14 residues. Germline V gene lookup returns CDR1 MDHEN and CDR2 SYDVKM. V lost 7 bases to trimming and J lost 0 bases, with 13 bases between them. The CDR3 spells CASTGPGFSYEQYF. The CDR3 DNA is TGTGCCAGCACGGGTCCGGGGTTCTCCTACGAGCAGTACTTC.

This rearrangement joins TRBV7-2 to TRBJ1-3, with D unclear. The CDR3 has 16 residues. Per the germline V gene, CDR1 is SGHTA and CDR2 is FQGNSA. V was pared by 2 bases and J by 1 base, with 12 bases between. CDR3 in amino acids: CASSLLTMPSGNTIYF. The CDR3 region has the DNA TGTGCCAGCAGCTTACTCACAATGCCATCTGGAAACACCATATATTTT.

The chain is built from TRBV7-3 and TRBJ2-2; D gene ambiguous. The germline V gene encodes CDR1 SGHTA and CDR2 FQGTGA. The CDR3 length is 13 residues. V was trimmed by 5 bases and J by 6 bases, leaving 10 bases between them. The CDR3 DNA is TGTGCCAGCAGCCCCGAGCTACCCGGGGAGCTGTTTTTT. The encoded protein is CASSPELPGELFF. Using reference TRBV7-3 and TRBJ2-2 for the parts outside the CDR3, the full variable domain is GAGVSQTPSNKVTEKGKYVELRCDPISGHTALYWYRQSLGQGPEFLIYFQGTGAADDSGLPNDRFFAVRPEGSVSTLKIQRTERGDSAVYLCASSPELPGELFFGEGSRLTVL.

The V call is TRBV28, the J call TRBJ1-1; D uncertain. CDR3 length: 11 amino acids. Looked up from germline, CDR1 is MDHEN and CDR2 is SYDVKM. Trimming took 6 bases from V and 3 from J, leaving 5 bases between them. In DNA form, the CDR3 reads TGTGCCAGCAGGGGCTACACTGAAGCTTTCTTT. It is translated as CASRGYTEAFF.

CDR3 sequence (DNA): TGTGCCAGCAGCCTCTCCCCGCTAGCGGGAGATGAGCAGTTCTTC. It specifies CASSLSPLAGDEQFF. The chain uses TRBV7-2 and TRBJ2-1; 10 positions match TRBD2. V lost 5 bases, J lost 8 bases, and 9 bases stayed unmatched. This CDR3 has 15 residues. Germline CDR1 reads SGHTA; CDR2 reads FQGNSA. The variable domain in full, completed from reference TRBV7-2 and TRBJ2-1, reads GAGVSQSPSNKVTEKGKDVELRCDPISGHTALYWYRQSLGQGLEFLIYFQGNSAPDKSGLPSDRFSAERTGGSVSTLTIQRTQQEDSAVYLCASSLSPLAGDEQFFGPGTRLTVL.

In this sample, this clone turned up a few times. V is TRBV11-3 and J is TRBJ2-7; 7 positions match TRBD1. V lost 3 bases, J lost 0 bases, and 5 bases stayed unmatched. Germline V lookup: CDR1 SGHNT, CDR2 YENEEA. CDR3 length: 15 residues. CDR3 DNA sequence: TGTGCCAGCAGCTTCCGGGACAGTACCTCCTACGAGCAGTACTTC. Translation: CASSFRDSTSYEQYF.

The chain joins TRBV7-2 to TRBJ2-7, with 10 bases lining up with TRBD2. The J segment lost 4 bases and the V segment lost 3 bases, leaving 6 bases of the junction unmatched. In germline, CDR1 is SGHTA, CDR2 FQGNSA. This CDR3 is 15 amino acids long. The DNA for the CDR3 is TGTGCCAGCAGCTTTAGCGGGGGGTCCTCTTACGAGCAGTACTTC. Its protein is CASSFSGGSSYEQYF.

The rearrangement links TRBV4-1 to TRBJ1-1; TRBD1 agrees at 8 bases. With V trimmed by 5 bases and J by 1 base, 9 bases remained unmatched. Per germline, CDR1 MGHRA and CDR2 YSYEKL. The CDR3 has 16 residues. The CDR3 DNA reads TGCGCCAGCAGCATCAGACAGGGGAGAGAGAACACTGAAGCTTTCTTT. Its protein product is CASSIRQGRENTEAFF.

The V and J genes are TRBV7-3 and TRBJ2-2; D call uncertain. The CDR3 has 14 amino acids. Germline V lookup: CDR1 SGHTA, CDR2 FQGTGA. V was cut by 5 bases and J by 2 bases, with 9 bases left in between. The CDR3 protein is CASSQAVNTGELFF. In nucleotides, the CDR3 is TGTGCCAGCAGCCAGGCAGTAAACACCGGGGAGCTGTTTTTT.

V gene TRBV3-1 (or the pseudogene TRBV3-2) combines with J gene TRBJ2-4; D is perhaps TRBD2 (6 bases). Trimming cost V 2 bases and J 2 bases, with 16 bases left between them. The CDR3 spans 17 residues. The germline CDR1 and CDR2 sequences are LGHDT and YNNKEL (reference sequence). CDR3 loop: CASSQSWRGTTKNIQYF. CDR3 sequence (DNA): TGTGCCAGCAGCCAATCATGGCGGGGTACAACCAAAAACATTCAGTACTTC.

The rearrangement uses TRBV3-1 (or the pseudogene TRBV3-2) and TRBJ1-1, with D uncertain. This CDR3 spans 15 amino acids. V dropped 0 bases and J dropped 4 bases, with 12 bases sitting between them. Per germline, CDR1 LGHDT and CDR2 YNNKEL (reference sequence). The CDR3 DNA is TGTGCCAGCAGCCAAGATTCAACTCGGGGCACTGAAGCTTTCTTT. It codes for CASSQDSTRGTEAFF.

The chain employs TRBV9 and TRBJ1-2; 8 positions match TRBD1. The CDR3 has 16 amino acids. The germline gives CDR1 SGDLS, CDR2 YYNGEE. The junction had 10 bases not matched to a gene; V was cut back by 2 bases and J by 4 bases. This CDR3 reads CASSVGIGQGLYGYTF. The DNA for the CDR3 is TGTGCCAGCAGCGTTGGGATAGGACAGGGACTCTATGGCTACACCTTC.

The rearrangement joins TRBV19 to TRBJ1-6; TRBD1 matches at 7 bases. V shed 3 bases, J shed 8 bases, and the junction held 7 bases outside the gene matches. CDR1 and CDR2 (germline): LNHDA, SQIVND (reference sequence). The CDR3 loop spans 15 amino acids. The CDR3 here is CASSMATGRDSPLHF. The CDR3 DNA reads TGTGCCAGTAGTATGGCGACAGGGCGTGATTCACCCCTCCACTTT. Supplemented by reference TRBV19 and TRBJ1-6, the full variable domain reads DGGITQSPKYLFRKEGQNVTLSCEQNLNHDAMYWYRQDPGQGLRLIYYSQIVNDFQKGDIAEGYSVSREKKESFPLTVTSAQKNPTAFYLCASSMATGRDSPLHFGNGTRLTVT.

V and J are TRBV27 and TRBJ2-7, with D maybe TRBD1 (5 bases). Germline CDR1 is MNHEY and CDR2 is SMNVEV (reference sequence). V gave up 8 bases and J gave up 0 bases, with 23 bases separating them. This CDR3 is built from 17 residues. CDR3 in DNA: TGTGCCAGCCAACGTCTCTCAGGGTCCCGGAGCTCCTACGAGCAGTACTTC. Residues: CASQRLSGSRSSYEQYF.

The CDR3 loop is CASSIPEGGEQFF. The DNA of the CDR3 is TGTGCCAGTAGTATACCTGAGGGAGGTGAGCAGTTCTTC. V and J are TRBV19 and TRBJ2-1, with D perhaps TRBD2 (6 bases). The CDR3 has 13 amino acids. The V end lost 2 bases, the J end lost 9 bases, and 11 bases lay between the germline ends. Germline loops: CDR1 LNHDA, CDR2 SQIVND (reference sequence).

The chain uses TRBV2 and TRBJ1-1; 10 bases match TRBD1. Germline CDR1 is SNHLY and CDR2 is FYNNEI. CDR3 length equals 14 residues. V was pared by 4 bases and J by 4 bases, with 3 bases of the junction left unmatched. As DNA, the CDR3 is TGTGCCAGCAGTGGAGGGACAGGGGCCACTGAAGCTTTCTTT. Protein: CASSGGTGATEAFF.

The chain uses TRBV5-1 and TRBJ2-1; 9 nucleotides align to TRBD2. This CDR3 comprises 15 residues. The ends lost 7 bases at V and 0 bases at J; junction bases unmatched: 5. From germline, CDR1 is SGHRS and CDR2 YFSETQ. In DNA, the CDR3 is TGCGCCAGCCAGACTAGCGGTAACTCCTACAATGAGCAGTTCTTC. This gives the protein CASQTSGNSYNEQFF. Together with reference TRBV5-1 and TRBJ2-1, the CDR3 gives the full variable domain: KAGVTQTPRYLIKTRGQQVTLSCSPISGHRSVSWYQQTPGQGLQFLFEYFSETQRNKGNFPGRFSGRQFSNSRSEMNVSTLELGDSALYLCASQTSGNSYNEQFFGPGTRLTVL.

This chain links TRBV3-1 (or the pseudogene TRBV3-2) with TRBJ1-6; D unresolved. V shed 0 bases and J shed 7 bases, with 10 bases lying between them. The CDR3 totals 15 residues. Germline V gene sequence: CDR1 LGHDT, CDR2 YNNKEL (reference sequence). The CDR3 DNA is TGTGCCAGCAGCCAAGAGAGCCTGAAAAATTCACCCCTCCACTTT. Protein: CASSQESLKNSPLHF.